Ten or more counts support the clone carrying this T cell receptor beta chain. This CDR3 has 16 amino acids. CDR1 and CDR2 (germline): MNHEY, SMNVEV (reference sequence). V was shortened by 6 bases and J by 6 bases, with 23 bases between the two germline ends. The record originates from a study of regulatory T cells in long-lasting Graves disease. CDR3-region Arm-PCR and iRepertoire HTBI primers produced the TCR beta libraries. TCRdb re-called the multiplex PCR reads through MiXCR, storing one row per CDR3 protein. This sample carries roughly 450,000 distinct CDR3 sequences, roughly 20% of them seen once, and the ten largest clones take under 9%. As for time point: persistent/refractory GD, antithyroid drugs over 5 years with positive TRAb. TCR sequences were obtained from RNA taken from PBMCs.

Sample: peripheral blood mononuclear cells (PBMCs), taken when the disease was refractory, from a patient treated with antithyroid drugs. This chain joins TRBV27 and TRBJ1-2, with TRBD1 as a possible D gene (6 bases). The TCR was taken from a female donor with Graves disease. CDR3 coding DNA: TGTGCCAGCAGCCGGGGGGTTTACAGGGAGGCAGATGGCTACACCTTC. It encodes CASSRGVYREADGYTF.